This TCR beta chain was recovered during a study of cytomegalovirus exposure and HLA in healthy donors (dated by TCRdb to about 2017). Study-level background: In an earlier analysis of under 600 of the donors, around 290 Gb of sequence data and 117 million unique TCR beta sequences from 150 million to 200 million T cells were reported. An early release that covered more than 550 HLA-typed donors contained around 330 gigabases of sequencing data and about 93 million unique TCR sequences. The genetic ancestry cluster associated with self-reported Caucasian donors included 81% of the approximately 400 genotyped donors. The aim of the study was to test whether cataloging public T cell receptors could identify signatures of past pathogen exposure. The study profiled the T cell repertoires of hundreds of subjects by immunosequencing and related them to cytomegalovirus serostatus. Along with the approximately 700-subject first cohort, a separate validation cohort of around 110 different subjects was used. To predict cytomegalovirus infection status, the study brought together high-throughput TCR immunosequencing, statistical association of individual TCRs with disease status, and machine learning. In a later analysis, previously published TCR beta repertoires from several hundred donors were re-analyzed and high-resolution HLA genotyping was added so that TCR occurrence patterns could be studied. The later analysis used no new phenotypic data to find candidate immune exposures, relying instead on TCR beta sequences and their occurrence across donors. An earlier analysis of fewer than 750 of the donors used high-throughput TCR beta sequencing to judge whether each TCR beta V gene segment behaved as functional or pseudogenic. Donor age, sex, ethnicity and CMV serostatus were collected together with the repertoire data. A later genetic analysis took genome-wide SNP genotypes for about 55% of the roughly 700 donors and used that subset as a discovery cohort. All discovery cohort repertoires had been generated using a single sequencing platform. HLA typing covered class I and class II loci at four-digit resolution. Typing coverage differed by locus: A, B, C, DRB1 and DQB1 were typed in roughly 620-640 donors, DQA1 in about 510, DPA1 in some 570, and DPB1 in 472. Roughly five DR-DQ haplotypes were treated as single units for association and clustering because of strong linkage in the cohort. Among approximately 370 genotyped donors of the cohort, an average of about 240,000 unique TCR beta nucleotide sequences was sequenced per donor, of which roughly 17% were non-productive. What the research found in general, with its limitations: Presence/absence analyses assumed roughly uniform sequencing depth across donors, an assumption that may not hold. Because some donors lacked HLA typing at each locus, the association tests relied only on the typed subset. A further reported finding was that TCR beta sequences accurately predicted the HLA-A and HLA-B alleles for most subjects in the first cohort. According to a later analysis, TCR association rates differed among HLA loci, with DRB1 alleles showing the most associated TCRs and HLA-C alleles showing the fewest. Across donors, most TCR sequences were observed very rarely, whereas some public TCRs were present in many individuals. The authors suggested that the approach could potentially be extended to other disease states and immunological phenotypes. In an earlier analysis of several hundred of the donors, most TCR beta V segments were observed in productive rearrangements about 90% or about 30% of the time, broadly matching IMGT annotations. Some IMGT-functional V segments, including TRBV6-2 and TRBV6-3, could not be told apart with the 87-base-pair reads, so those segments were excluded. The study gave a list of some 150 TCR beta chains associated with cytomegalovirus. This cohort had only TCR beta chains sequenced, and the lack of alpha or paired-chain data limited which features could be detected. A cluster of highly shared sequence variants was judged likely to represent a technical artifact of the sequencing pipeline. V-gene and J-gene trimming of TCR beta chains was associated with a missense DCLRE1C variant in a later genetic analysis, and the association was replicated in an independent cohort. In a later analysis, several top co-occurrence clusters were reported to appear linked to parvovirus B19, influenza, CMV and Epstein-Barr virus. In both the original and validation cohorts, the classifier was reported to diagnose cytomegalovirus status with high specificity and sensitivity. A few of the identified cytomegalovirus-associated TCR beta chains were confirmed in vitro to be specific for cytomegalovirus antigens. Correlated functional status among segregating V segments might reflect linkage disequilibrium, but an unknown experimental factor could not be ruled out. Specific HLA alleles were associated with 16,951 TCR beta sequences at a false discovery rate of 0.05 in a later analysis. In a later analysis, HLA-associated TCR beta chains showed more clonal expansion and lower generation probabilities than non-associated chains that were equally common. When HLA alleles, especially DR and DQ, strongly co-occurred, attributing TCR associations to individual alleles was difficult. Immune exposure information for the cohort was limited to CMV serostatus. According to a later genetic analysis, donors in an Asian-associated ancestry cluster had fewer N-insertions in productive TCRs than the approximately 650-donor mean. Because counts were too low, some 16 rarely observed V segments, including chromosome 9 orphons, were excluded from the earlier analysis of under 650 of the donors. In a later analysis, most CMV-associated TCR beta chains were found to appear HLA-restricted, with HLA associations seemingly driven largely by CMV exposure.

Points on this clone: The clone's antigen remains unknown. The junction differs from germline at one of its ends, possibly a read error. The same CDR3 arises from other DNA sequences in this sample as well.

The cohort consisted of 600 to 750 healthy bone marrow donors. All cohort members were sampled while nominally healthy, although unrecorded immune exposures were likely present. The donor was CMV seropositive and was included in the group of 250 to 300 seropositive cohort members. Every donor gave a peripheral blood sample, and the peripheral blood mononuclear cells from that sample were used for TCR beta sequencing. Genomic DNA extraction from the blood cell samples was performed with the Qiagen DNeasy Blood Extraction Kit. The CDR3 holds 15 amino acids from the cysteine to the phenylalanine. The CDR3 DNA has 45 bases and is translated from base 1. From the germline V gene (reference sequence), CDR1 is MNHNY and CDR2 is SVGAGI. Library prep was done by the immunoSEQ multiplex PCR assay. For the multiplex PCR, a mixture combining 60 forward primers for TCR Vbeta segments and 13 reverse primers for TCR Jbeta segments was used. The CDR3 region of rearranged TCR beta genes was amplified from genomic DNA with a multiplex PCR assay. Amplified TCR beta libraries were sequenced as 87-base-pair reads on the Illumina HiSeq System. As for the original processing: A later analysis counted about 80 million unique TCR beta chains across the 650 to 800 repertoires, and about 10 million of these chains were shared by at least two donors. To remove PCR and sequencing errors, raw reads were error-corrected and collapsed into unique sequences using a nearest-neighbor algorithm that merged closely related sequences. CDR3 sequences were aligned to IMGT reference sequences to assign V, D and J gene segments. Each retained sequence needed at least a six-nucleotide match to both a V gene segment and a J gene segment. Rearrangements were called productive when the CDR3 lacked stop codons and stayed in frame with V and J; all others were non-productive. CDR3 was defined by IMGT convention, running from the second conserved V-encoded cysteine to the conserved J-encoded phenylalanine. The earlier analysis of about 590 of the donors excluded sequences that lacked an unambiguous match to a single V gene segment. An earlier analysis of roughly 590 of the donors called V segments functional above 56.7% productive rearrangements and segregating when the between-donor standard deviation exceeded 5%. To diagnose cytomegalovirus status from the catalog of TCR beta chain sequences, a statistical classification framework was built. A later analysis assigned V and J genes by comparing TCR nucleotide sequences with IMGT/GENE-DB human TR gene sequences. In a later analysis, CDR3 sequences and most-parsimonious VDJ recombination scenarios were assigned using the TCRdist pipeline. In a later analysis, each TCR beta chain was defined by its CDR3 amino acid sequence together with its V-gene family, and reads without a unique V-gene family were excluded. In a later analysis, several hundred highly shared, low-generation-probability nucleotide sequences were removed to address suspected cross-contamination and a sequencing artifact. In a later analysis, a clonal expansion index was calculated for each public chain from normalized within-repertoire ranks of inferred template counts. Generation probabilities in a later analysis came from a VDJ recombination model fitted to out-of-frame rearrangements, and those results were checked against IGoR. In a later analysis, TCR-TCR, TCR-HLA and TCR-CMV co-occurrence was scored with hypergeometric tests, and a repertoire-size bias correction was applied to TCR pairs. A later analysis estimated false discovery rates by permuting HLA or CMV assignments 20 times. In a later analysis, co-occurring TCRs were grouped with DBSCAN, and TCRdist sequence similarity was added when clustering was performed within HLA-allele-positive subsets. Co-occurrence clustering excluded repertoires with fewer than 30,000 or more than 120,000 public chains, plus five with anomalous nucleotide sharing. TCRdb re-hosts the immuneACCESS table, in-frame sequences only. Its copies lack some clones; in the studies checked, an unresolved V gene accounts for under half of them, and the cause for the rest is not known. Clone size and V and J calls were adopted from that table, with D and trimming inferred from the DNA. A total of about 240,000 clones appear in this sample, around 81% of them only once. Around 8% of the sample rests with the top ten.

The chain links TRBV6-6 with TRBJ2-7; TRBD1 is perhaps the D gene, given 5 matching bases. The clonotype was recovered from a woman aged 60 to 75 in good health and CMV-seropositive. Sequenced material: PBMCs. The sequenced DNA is TGCGCCAGCAGTTACGGAGAGAGACAGACGCCCGAGCAGTACTTC. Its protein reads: CASSYGERQTPEQYF.